This TCR beta chain stems from a study of long-term antiretroviral therapy in people with HIV. immunoSEQ v3.0 was run at survey level. TCRdb keeps only in-frame clones here, not all; method: immunoSEQ multiplex PCR. Of more than 20,000 clones in the sample, 86% were seen once. This clone was detected a few times. Other nucleotide sequences in the sample specify the same CDR3. The ends were cut back, 4 bases at V and 2 bases at J, with 8 bases in the middle. This CDR3 is built from 14 residues. Germline loops: CDR1 SEHNR, CDR2 FQNEAQ (reference sequence). The clonotype originates from a man aged 35 to 55 with HIV. The specimen comprised unsorted PBMCs, sampled approximately 2.6 years after starting antiretroviral therapy. This rearrangement joins TRBV7-9 to TRBJ2-2; no reliable D call. The CDR3 DNA follows: TGTGCCAGCAGCTCGACCCTTAACACCGGGGAGCTGTTTTTT. This translates into CASSSTLNTGELFF.